The present entry profiles one TCR beta chain with its context. Its specificity is not known. This may stem from a read error, because a much larger clone lies one nucleotide away. Patients included in sequencing had previously demonstrated CD8+CD57+ cell expansion by flow cytometry. All participating patients were living with severe acquired aplastic anemia. This specimen belongs to a study of CD8+CD57+ T cells in acquired aplastic anemia. CDR1 MNHNS and CDR2 SASEGT come from the germline V gene. The CDR3 covers 15 residues. Whole-study results and caveats: Patients and controls were not found to differ significantly in CD8+ Simpson's diversity. The number of CD8+ CDR3 sequences shared by patients and controls was about 30.

Genomic DNA templated the TCR beta VDJ and CDR3 profiling. TCRdb reanalysed the reads using MiXCR and keeps one entry per CDR3 protein. The repertoire has roughly 280,000 distinct CDR3 sequences, approximately 57% of them found once; the top ten carry 1% to 1.5%. The sample consisted of sorted CD4+, CD8+, or CD8+CD57+ T cells (not recorded which) from PBMCs. The receptor comes from a human donor with aplastic anemia. The chain couples TRBV6-1 to TRBJ2-1; D ambiguous. The CDR3 DNA sequence: TGTGCCAGCAGTGAAGGTGGGTCCTCCTACAATGGGCAGTTCTTC. As protein: CASSEGGSSYNGQFF.